The 17 T cell receptor beta chains listed next were all sequenced from one sample in a study of blood T cell repertoires in COVID-19. Repertoires were generated with immunoSEQ multiplex PCR, while TCRdb's copy carries only in-frame clones and drops some. This repertoire shows roughly 300,000 clones, over 70% found once; its top ten account for roughly 1.2%. The sequencing sample was made of peripheral blood. The receptors were gathered from a woman aged 50 to 65 with acute or convalescent COVID-19.

For this clone: The same CDR3 can be traced to other DNA sequences in this sample. V usage is TRBV6-5 and J usage is TRBJ2-7, with D possibly matching TRBD2 (5 bases). This CDR3 region has 13 residues. The germline CDR1 and CDR2 sequences are MNHEY and SVGAGI. V was shortened by 6 bases and J by 0 bases, with 9 bases between the two germline ends. This CDR3 is CASSLGSSYEQYF. The DNA for the CDR3 is TGTGCCAGCAGCTTAGGGAGCTCCTACGAGCAGTACTTC.

This rearrangement joins TRBV14 to TRBJ1-1; 8 nucleotides align to TRBD1. CDR1 is SGHDN, CDR2 FVKESK, per germline. There are 13 residues in the CDR3. V lost 3 bases, J lost 6 bases, and 3 bases stayed unmatched. CDR3 protein: CASSHVQGAEAFF. The CDR3 nucleotides read TGTGCCAGCAGCCACGTACAGGGGGCTGAAGCTTTCTTT. The full variable domain, completed using reference TRBV14 and TRBJ1-1, is EAGVTQFPSHSVIEKGQTVTLRCDPISGHDNLYWYRRVMGKEIKFLLHFVKESKQDESGMPNNRFLAERTGGTYSTLKVQPAELEDSGVYFCASSHVQGAEAFFGQGTRLTVV.

This clone has only one observation. This rearrangement joins TRBV7-9 to TRBJ2-3; a possible D gene is TRBD2 (6 bases). The CDR3 length is 12 residues. The V and J ends lost 3 bases and 14 bases respectively, with 15 bases between them. Germline-derived CDR1 and CDR2 are SEHNR and FQNEAQ (reference sequence). CDR3 coding DNA: TGTGCCAGCAGCTTCGGGACGGGGGAACGGTATTTT. It codes for CASSFGTGERYF.

The chain recombines TRBV25-1 with TRBJ2-1, with D possibly being TRBD1 (6 bases). Deletions cut 7 bases from V and 3 bases from J, with 13 bases between. Germline loops: CDR1 MGHDK, CDR2 SYGVNS. The CDR3 length is 14 residues. As DNA, the CDR3 is TGTGCCAGCAACAGGGCGGGTCTCTACAATGAGCAGTTCTTC. As protein: CASNRAGLYNEQFF.

This chain connects TRBV4-2 to TRBJ2-2; 13 nucleotides line up with TRBD2. Germline V gene sequence: CDR1 LGHNA, CDR2 YNFKEQ. V trimming: 3 bases; J trimming: 7 bases; junction bases outside the gene matches: 5. CDR3 size: 16 residues. CDR3 protein: CASSQAGTSGDGELFF. Here the CDR3 DNA reads TGTGCCAGCAGCCAGGCTGGGACTAGCGGGGACGGGGAGCTGTTTTTT.

This chain connects TRBV9 to TRBJ2-7, with TRBD1 identical over 7 bases. V shed 3 bases, J shed 4 bases, and the junction held 10 bases outside the gene matches. This CDR3 spans 15 amino acids. CDR1 and CDR2 (germline): SGDLS, YYNGEE. The CDR3 DNA sequence: TGTGCCAGCAGCGATAGCCCGGGACAGCCTTACGAGCAGTACTTC. Amino acid sequence: CASSDSPGQPYEQYF.

The genes are TRBV27 and TRBJ2-1, with no clear D. The CDR3 is 12 residues long. V lost 6 bases and J 4 bases, leaving 7 bases between the germline ends. Germline CDR1 and CDR2: MNHEY and SMNVEV (reference sequence). Here the CDR3 DNA reads TGTGCCAGCAGCTCTCTATACAATGAGCAGTTCTTC. Translation gives CASSSLYNEQFF.

This chain joins TRBV11-3 and TRBJ2-1; 7 nucleotides agree with TRBD1. Germline V lookup: CDR1 SGHNT, CDR2 YENEEA. V dropped 0 bases and J dropped 5; count of bases not matched to a gene: 1. The CDR3 extends over 14 amino acids. The CDR3 spells CASSLEDRNNEQFF. The CDR3 nucleotides are TGTGCCAGCAGCTTAGAGGACAGGAACAATGAGCAGTTCTTC.

In this sample, this clone turned up a few times. The rearrangement uses TRBV10-3 and TRBJ2-7; 11 bases fit TRBD1. With V trimmed by 2 bases and J by 3 bases, 0 bases remained unmatched. The CDR3 has 14 residues. The germline gives CDR1 ENHRY, CDR2 SYGVKD. DNA for the CDR3: TGTGCCATCAGTGAGGGGACAGGGGGCTACGAGCAGTACTTC. It yields the protein CAISEGTGGYEQYF.

This sequence joins TRBV19 and TRBJ2-7; 8 nucleotides line up with TRBD1. This CDR3 has 15 residues. Germline-derived CDR1 and CDR2 are LNHDA and SQIVND (reference sequence). With V trimmed by 3 bases and J by 1 base, 5 bases remained unmatched. CDR3 amino acids: CASSMGQVGSYEQYF. The CDR3 region has the DNA TGTGCCAGTAGTATGGGACAGGTGGGGTCCTACGAGCAGTACTTC.

This clone was seen at least ten times. The genes are TRBV5-1 and TRBJ1-2, with a tentative D call TRBD1 (6 bases). The CDR3 covers 13 residues. Germline assignment: CDR1 SGHRS and CDR2 YFSETQ. The germline V and J ends were trimmed by 5 bases and 4 bases, with 12 bases remaining between them. This CDR3 reads CASRVGQSYGYTF. CDR3 sequence (DNA): TGCGCCAGCAGGGTTGGACAGAGCTATGGCTACACCTTC.

V is TRBV12-2 and J is TRBJ2-7; the listed D gene, TRBD2, was not tested against the DNA. TRBV12-2 is a listed pseudogene. The CDR3 has 15 amino acids. The CDR3, as DNA: TGTGCAAGTACCAGACCGGGACTAGCCTTCTACGAGCAGTACTTC. Translating it yields CASTRPGLAFYEQYF.

This chain joins TRBV27 and TRBJ1-5, with D tentatively TRBD1 (5 bases). V dropped 8 bases and J dropped 0 bases, with 11 bases sitting between them. This CDR3 has 14 amino acids. CDR1 MNHEY and CDR2 SMNVEV come from the germline V gene (reference sequence). The CDR3, as DNA: TGTGCCAGCGGAGGGGTTGATAGCAATCAGCCCCAGCATTTT. Protein: CASGGVDSNQPQHF.

This chain links TRBV30 with TRBJ2-5, with 8 nucleotides matching TRBD1. Germline V gives CDR1 GTSNPN, CDR2 SVGIG (reference sequence). There are 12 residues in the CDR3. Trimming took 7 bases from V and 5 from J; bases not matched to a gene: 6. The CDR3 spells CALSGGLETQYF. Here the CDR3 DNA reads TGTGCCTTGTCAGGGGGCTTGGAGACCCAGTACTTC.

The chain employs TRBV7-9 and TRBJ2-4; 7 bases align to TRBD1. The germline gives CDR1 SEHNR, CDR2 FQNEAQ (reference sequence). J was trimmed by 5 bases and V by 5 bases; bases with no gene match: 12. This CDR3 contains 16 residues. For the CDR3, the DNA is TGTGCCAGCAGCCCCGAAGGGGGCCCTAAGGAAAACATTCAGTACTTC. Amino acids: CASSPEGGPKENIQYF.

This chain joins TRBV30 and TRBJ1-2; TRBD1 might be the D (5 bases). This CDR3 region has 11 residues. The V and J ends lost 6 bases and 6 bases respectively, with 11 bases between them. CDR1 and CDR2 from the germline V gene are GTSNPN and SVGIG (reference sequence). The CDR3 DNA reads as TGTGCCTGCCAGGGCAGGGATGGCTACACCTTC. Its protein is CACQGRDGYTF.

This rearrangement joins TRBV7-2 to TRBJ2-5; D is possibly TRBD1 (5 bases). The V gene's germline CDR1 is SGHTA and CDR2 FQGNSA. V was shortened by 4 bases and J by 5 bases, with 11 bases between the two germline ends. This CDR3 is 13 amino acids long. CDR3: CASSSGFGETQYF. The CDR3, as DNA: TGTGCCAGCAGCTCAGGGTTCGGGGAGACCCAGTACTTC.